What follows is one TCR beta chain and its context. Its specific antigen is unknown. No much larger clone exists at a distance of one base, and base qualities are not known. This entry belongs to a study of T cell responses to AZD1222 COVID-19 vaccine (dated by TCRdb to about 2021). Some background on the complete study: AZD1222 recipients with second doses at about 4 weeks or about 12 weeks were pooled, because spike-specific TCR depth and breadth did not differ between schedules. Trial participants were enrolled by age into 18-55, 56-69 and 70-plus year subgroups, with 148, 28 and 57 TCR-sequenced participants respectively. A total of 233 trial participants underwent TCR sequencing, of whom approximately 200 had received two doses of AZD1222 and roughly 26 had received two doses of the MenACWY control vaccine.

Based on the germline V gene (reference sequence), the CDR1 and CDR2 sequences are PRHDT and FYEKMQ. V drops 9 bases and J drops 1 base, leaving 10 bases in between. From its cysteine to its phenylalanine, the CDR3 spans 12 amino acids. Only the CDR3 DNA is retained, 36 bases long and in frame from the first base. The CDR3 regions of human TCRbeta chains were analyzed by immunosequencing. Regarding the original processing steps: Repertoire TCRs were matched against a reference library of SARS-CoV-2-specific TCRs generated with the MIRA antigen-specificity platform. Breadth was defined as the fraction of unique TCRs that were SARS-CoV-2-associated. Depth was defined as the fraction of total T cells that were SARS-CoV-2-associated. Using the MIRA data, each spike-specific TCR was assigned both to the spike region to which the TCR was reactive and to a CD4 or CD8 class. Log10-transformed breadth and depth values were compared by one-way ANOVA with Sidak's multiple comparisons tests. In TCRdb, the immuneACCESS table is reduced to in-frame sequences with V and J assigned. These tables do not hold every clone; where another copy was compared, an unresolved V gene accounts for under half, and the others remain unexplained. V, J and clone size reflect that table, while D and trimming were determined from the DNA. A total of about 260,000 clones appear in this sample, over 85% of them only once. The top ten clonotypes cover 0.5% to 0.7% of the sample.

Broader findings and caveats from the paper: The vaccine-associated CD4 TCRs covered the entire spike protein, and the dominant responses fell in regions 160-218 and 743-854. A significant rise in spike-specific TCR breadth and depth was observed after two AZD1222 doses relative to day 0 and relative to MenACWY recipients. The 56-69-year group was small, and its depth increase did not reach significance, likely because of low power. Participants were mostly white British and included more females than males, and it was suggested by the authors that clonal diversity may have been underestimated. Only five to seven AZD1222 recipients were SARS-CoV-2 seropositive at baseline, limiting conclusions about previously exposed vaccinees. Because no samples from the day 14 peak response were available, repertoires could be characterized only after the peak T cell response. Reportedly, close to half of the unique spike-specific TCRs recognized epitopes lying outside the regions that are mutated in the B.1.351 and B.1.1.7 variants.

What this sample's time point label stands for: baseline before first vaccination. Vaccinee samples were obtained from the UK trials COV001 and COV002, which included a single-blind randomized controlled phase 2/3 trial of AZD1222 (ChAdOx1 nCoV-19) in healthy adults. For TCRbeta chain sequencing, PBMC samples were collected from trial participants at day 0 and at day 28 after the second dose. This sequence was found in an adult in good health. The rearrangement combines TRBV13 with TRBJ2-7; no D gene is confidently identified. The source material was peripheral blood, sampled on day 0 of AZD1222 vaccination. The CDR3: CASSTASYEQYF. The nucleotides are TGTGCCAGTTCAACAGCGTCCTACGAGCAGTACTTC.